This T cell receptor (beta chain) was recorded in a study of blood T cell repertoires in COVID-19. In the study overall: Spain, Italy and the United States supplied samples that represented acute and convalescent COVID-19. The analysed material was cDNA or gDNA that came from T cells, B-cell-depleted T cells, or PBMCs.

In the study's own analysis: Estimates of nucleated cell counts were drawn from the amplification of reference gene primers. Clones were read by immunoSEQ multiplex PCR, and TCRdb kept only the in-frame ones, dropping some. The DNA was the basis for D and trimming; V, J and clone size are from that table. The sample has around 260,000 clones, approximately 90% seen once. Per germline, CDR1 SGHVS and CDR2 FQNEAQ. With 5 bases clipped from V and 1 base from J, the junction kept 5 bases outside the gene matches. The CDR3 totals 15 residues. The sequenced sample was peripheral blood. The chain couples TRBV7-8 to TRBJ1-1; TRBD1 matches 9 bases. The receptor comes from a man aged 60 to 69 who had recovered from COVID-19. The DNA for the CDR3 is TGTGCCAGCAGCCCCGGGACAGGGACGAACACTGAAGCTTTCTTT. Its translation: CASSPGTGTNTEAFF.